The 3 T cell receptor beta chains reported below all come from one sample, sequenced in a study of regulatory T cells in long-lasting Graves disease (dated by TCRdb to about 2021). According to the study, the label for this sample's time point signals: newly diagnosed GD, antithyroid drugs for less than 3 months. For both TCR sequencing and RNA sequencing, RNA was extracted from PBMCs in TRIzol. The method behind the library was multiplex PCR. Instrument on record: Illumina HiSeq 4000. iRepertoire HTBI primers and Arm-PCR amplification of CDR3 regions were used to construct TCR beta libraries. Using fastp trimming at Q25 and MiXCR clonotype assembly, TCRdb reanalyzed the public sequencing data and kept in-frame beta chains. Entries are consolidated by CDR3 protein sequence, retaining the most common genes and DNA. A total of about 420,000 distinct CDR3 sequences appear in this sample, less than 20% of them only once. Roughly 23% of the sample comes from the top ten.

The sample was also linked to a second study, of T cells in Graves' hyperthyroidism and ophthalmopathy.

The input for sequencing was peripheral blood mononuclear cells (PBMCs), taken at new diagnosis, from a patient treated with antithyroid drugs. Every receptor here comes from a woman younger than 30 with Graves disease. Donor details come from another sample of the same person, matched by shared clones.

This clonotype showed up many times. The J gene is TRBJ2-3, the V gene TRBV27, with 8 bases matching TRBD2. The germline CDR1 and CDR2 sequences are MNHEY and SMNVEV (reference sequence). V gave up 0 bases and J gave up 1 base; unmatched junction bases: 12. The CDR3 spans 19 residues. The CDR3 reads CASSLSLPSGSIGTDTQYF. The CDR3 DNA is TGTGCCAGCAGTTTATCTTTACCCAGCGGGAGTATTGGCACAGATACGCAGTATTTT.

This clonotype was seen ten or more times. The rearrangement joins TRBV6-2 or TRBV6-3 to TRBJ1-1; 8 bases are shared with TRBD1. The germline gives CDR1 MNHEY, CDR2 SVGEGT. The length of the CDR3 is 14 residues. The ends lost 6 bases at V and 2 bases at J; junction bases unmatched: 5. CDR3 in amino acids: CASRRAGGNTEAFF. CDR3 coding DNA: TGTGCCAGCAGAAGGGCAGGGGGCAACACTGAAGCTTTCTTT.

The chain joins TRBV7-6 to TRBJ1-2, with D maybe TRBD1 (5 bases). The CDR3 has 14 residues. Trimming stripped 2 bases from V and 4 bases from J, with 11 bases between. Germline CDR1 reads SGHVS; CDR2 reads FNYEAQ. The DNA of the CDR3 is TGTGCCAGCAGCTTAAACCCGGACACCTATGGCTACACCTTC. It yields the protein CASSLNPDTYGYTF.